Sequencing of this TCR beta chain was carried out in a study of blood T cells in healthy people across ages. Findings of the study overall: Nothing was known about donor CMV status, and this possibly confounded expanded clonotype changes.

A note on this clonotype: Antigen: not known.

Primers used in a second PCR of roughly 7 to 12 cycles were a sample-barcoded 5' primer and a J-beta primer mix. TCRdb passed the 5' RACE reads through MiXCR, listing each CDR3 protein once. The top ten clones hold roughly 34% of a sample with hundreds of thousands of distinct CDR3 sequences, around 54% of them seen once. The germline V gene encodes CDR1 KGHDR and CDR2 SFDVKD. The ends were cut back, 3 bases at V and 5 bases at J, with 9 bases in the middle. The CDR3 spans 14 residues. Sequences were obtained from blood. V usage is TRBV24-1 and J usage is TRBJ2-2; D uncertain. The source is a man aged 55 to 70 in good health. The CDR3 reads CATSDNSRTGELFF. The CDR3, as DNA: TGTGCCACCAGTGATAATTCAAGGACCGGGGAGCTGTTTTTT.